This entry is about one T cell receptor beta chain. As yet, its antigen is unknown. CDR1 is SGDLS, CDR2 YYNGEE, per germline. The CDR3 runs to 15 residues. Deletions cut 0 bases from V and 5 bases from J, with 14 bases between. This entry is derived from a study of somatic mutations in cytotoxic T cells in rheumatoid arthritis. The wider study: At nearly 100% purity, some V beta antibody-stained T-cell populations were flow-sorted, and these included V beta1+ cells that were sequenced for TCRB.

Authors' analysis steps: Matching published virus-specific TCRB sequences was rare for patient CD8+ clones that were larger than 1%. The repertoire was sequenced with immunoSEQ multiplex PCR; TCRdb's copy has only in-frame clones and lacks some. D and trimming were read from the DNA, whereas the V and J calls and clone size are those reported in that table. This table holds around 29,000 clones, around four fifths found once. Overall study results and limits: CD8+ clonality rose with age in rheumatoid arthritis patients, not healthy controls. Unknown were the antigen targets of the expanded CD8+ clones.

Sequenced: CD8+ T cells sorted from blood. The TCR originated in an adult with rheumatoid arthritis. This chain joins TRBV9 and TRBJ2-5, with D perhaps TRBD1 (7 bases). DNA for the CDR3: TGTGCCAGCAGCGTAGGGCGGCCAGGGGGGGAGACCCAGTACTTC. It translates to CASSVGRPGGETQYF.